These 12 T cell receptor beta chains originate from one sample sequenced in a study of blood T cells in healthy people across ages. Alongside a J-beta primer mix, a sample-barcoded 5' primer served in a second PCR lasting 7 to 11 cycles. TCRdb recomputed calls from the 5' RACE reads with MiXCR, one row per CDR3 protein. The sample includes about 590,000 distinct CDR3 sequences, about 30% of them seen just once. The sequencing sample was made of blood. These receptors were taken from a woman at least 80 years old in good health.

This clonotype was observed a handful of times. This rearrangement joins TRBV3-1 to TRBJ2-5, with 10 bases fitting TRBD2. V was clipped by 2 bases and J by 11 bases; unmatched bases: 8. This CDR3 comprises 14 residues. Germline CDR1 reads LGHDT; CDR2 reads YNNKEL (reference sequence). CDR3 protein: CASSQRTSGNEQYF. CDR3 sequence (DNA): TGTGCCAGCAGCCAAAGGACTAGCGGTAATGAGCAGTACTTC.

In this sample, this clonotype turned up a few times. The chain uses TRBV28 and TRBJ1-5; D is perhaps TRBD1 (5 bases). The CDR3 contains 13 residues. Germline CDR1 MDHEN, CDR2 SYDVKM. V lost 1 base and J lost 7, with 8 bases in between. This CDR3 reads CASSLSGPQPQHF. The CDR3 DNA follows: TGTGCCAGCAGTTTATCGGGGCCCCAGCCCCAGCATTTT.

The J gene is TRBJ2-7, the V gene TRBV29-1, with D possibly TRBD2 on 6 matching bases. Per the germline V gene, CDR1 is SQVTM and CDR2 is ANQGSEA. Trimming took 4 bases from V and 1 from J, leaving 11 bases between them. The CDR3 sequence is 13 residues long. The chain's CDR3 is CSVVPSDSYEQYF. The CDR3 DNA is TGCAGCGTTGTGCCTAGCGATTCCTACGAGCAGTACTTC.

To note about this clonotype: A much larger clone lies a single base off, so this may be a read error. V and J are TRBV5-6 and TRBJ2-1; weak D call: TRBD1 (5 bases). Germline assignment: CDR1 SGHDT and CDR2 YYEEEE. This CDR3 region has 13 residues. V was pared by 2 bases and J by 12 bases, with 15 bases between. CDR3 residues: CASSFDSWVAQFF. The CDR3 nucleotides read TGTGCCAGCAGCTTTGACAGTTGGGTAGCGCAGTTCTTC.

The chain is built from TRBV12-3 or TRBV12-4 and TRBJ1-2; D is possibly TRBD1 (5 bases). This CDR3 is 15 amino acids long. V lost 6 bases and J 4 bases, leaving 18 bases between the germline ends. The CDR3 here is CASSLGLNAGYGYTF. In DNA, the CDR3 is TGTGCCAGCAGCCTGGGGCTCAATGCGGGCTATGGCTACACCTTC.

This clonotype was found a few times. It may be a read error: a sequence one base away is much more abundant. The chain links TRBV7-2 to TRBJ1-2, with D hard to call. V was clipped by 5 bases and J by 6 bases, with 22 bases between them. The CDR3 length is 16 residues. Germline CDR1 SGHTA, CDR2 FQGNSA. CDR3 protein: CASSLSSASGVHGYTF. The CDR3 DNA follows: TGTGCCAGCAGCCTAAGTTCGGCTAGCGGCGTGCATGGCTACACCTTC.

The gene calls are TRBV20-1 and TRBJ1-5; D is perhaps TRBD1 (5 bases). Trimming stripped 6 bases from V and 1 base from J, with 22 bases between. Germline CDR1 DFQATT, CDR2 SNEGSKA (reference sequence). The CDR3 sequence is 17 residues long. The CDR3 is CSAAPVGEVWSNQPQHF. In DNA form, the CDR3 reads TGCAGTGCCGCCCCGGTGGGGGAAGTTTGGAGCAATCAGCCCCAGCATTTT.

This clonotype was seen repeatedly, ten times or more. The chain joins TRBV7-2 to TRBJ2-5; TRBD2 agrees at 10 bases. The CDR3 runs 15 residues. Germline V lookup: CDR1 SGHTA, CDR2 FQGNSA. Trimming took 7 bases from V and 4 from J; bases not matched to a gene: 9. The CDR3 spells CASNPQAGGRETQYF. CDR3 bases: TGTGCCAGCAACCCCCAAGCGGGGGGGCGAGAGACCCAGTACTTC.

This clonotype was seen a handful of times. The gene calls are TRBV6-1 and TRBJ1-3; TRBD1 is a possible D gene (5 bases). The CDR3 consists of 15 residues. Germline V CDR1 and CDR2: MNHNS, SASEGT. The V gene lost 1 base and the J gene lost 2 bases, with 9 bases spanning the gap. The chain's CDR3 is CASSEDPGAGNTIYF. CDR3 sequence (DNA): TGTGCCAGCAGTGAAGATCCGGGGGCTGGAAACACCATATATTTT.

The V gene is TRBV10-1, the J gene TRBJ2-3, with D perhaps matching TRBD2 (7 bases). V was pared by 5 bases and J by 3 bases, with 15 bases between. This CDR3 contains 15 residues. Per the germline V gene, CDR1 is WNHNN and CDR2 is SYGVQD (reference sequence). The CDR3 bases are TGCGCCAGCAGTCGTAAGGGGGGAGGGACAGATACGCAGTATTTT. Its protein product is CASSRKGGGTDTQYF.

CDR3 amino acids: CASIDRDRGNQPQHF. DNA of the CDR3: TGTGCCAGCATCGACCGGGACAGGGGTAATCAGCCCCAGCATTTT. This chain links TRBV6-2 or TRBV6-3 with TRBJ1-5; 10 bases map to TRBD1. Germline CDR1 and CDR2: MNHEY and SVGEGT. V gave up 7 bases and J gave up 4 bases; unmatched junction bases: 7. The CDR3 consists of 15 residues.

Remarks on this clonotype: A much larger clone differs by one base, so this may be a read error. The rearrangement joins TRBV7-3 to TRBJ1-2, with TRBD1 matching 9 bases. The V gene end was trimmed by 1 base and the J gene end by 7 bases; junction bases not matched to a gene: 7. Germline V gives CDR1 SGHTA, CDR2 FQGTGA. The CDR3 covers 15 residues. This CDR3 is CASSLMTGGAGGYTF. In DNA, the CDR3 is TGTGCCAGCAGCTTAATGACAGGGGGTGCGGGTGGCTACACCTTC.